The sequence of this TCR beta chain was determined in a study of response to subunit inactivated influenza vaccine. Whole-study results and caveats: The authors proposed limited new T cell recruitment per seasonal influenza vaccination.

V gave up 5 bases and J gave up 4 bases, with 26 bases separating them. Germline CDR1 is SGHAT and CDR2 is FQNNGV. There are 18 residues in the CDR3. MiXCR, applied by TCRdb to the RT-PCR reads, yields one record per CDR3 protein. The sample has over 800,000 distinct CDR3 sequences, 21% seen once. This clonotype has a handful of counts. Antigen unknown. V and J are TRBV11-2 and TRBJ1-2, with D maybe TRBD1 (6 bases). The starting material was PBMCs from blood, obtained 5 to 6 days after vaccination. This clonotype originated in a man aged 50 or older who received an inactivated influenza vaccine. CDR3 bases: TGTGCCAGCAGCGCTTCCGCCGATTGGGGACGGGGGGCCTATGGCTACACCTTC. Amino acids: CASSASADWGRGAYGYTF.